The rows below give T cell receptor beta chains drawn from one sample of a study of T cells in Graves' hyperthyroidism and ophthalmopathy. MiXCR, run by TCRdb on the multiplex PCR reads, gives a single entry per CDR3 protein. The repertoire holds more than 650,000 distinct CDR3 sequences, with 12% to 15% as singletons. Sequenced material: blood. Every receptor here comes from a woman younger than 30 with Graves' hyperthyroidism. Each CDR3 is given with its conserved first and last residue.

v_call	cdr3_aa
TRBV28	CASSWSPDTQYF
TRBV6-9	CASSYLQGSETQYF
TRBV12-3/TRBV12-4	CASSPPKTGETNQPQHF
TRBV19	CASSPTGGLARGEQFF
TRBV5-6	CASSLDHEQFF
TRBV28	CASSSGQGGNGYTF
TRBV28	CASSSNLLAGDPNEQFF
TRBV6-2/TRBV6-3	CASRSTGTNTEAFF
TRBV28	CASRTRTRGRYTEAFF
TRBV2	CASTRTDLNQPQHF
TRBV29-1	CSGGQGLIEAFF
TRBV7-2	CASSLDGARGGRGTYEQYF
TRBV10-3	CATRGDRTSGSTYEQYF
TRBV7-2	CASSMDRWATEAFF
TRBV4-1	CASSPPGGNLNNEQFF
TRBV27	CASSRQDFQATNEKLFF
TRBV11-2	CASDSRDGNPTGELFF
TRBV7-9	CASSLEWYEQYF
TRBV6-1	CASGIRTGGPDTQYF
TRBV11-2	CASSLSGPNNQPQHF
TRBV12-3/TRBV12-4	CASSLPGGALSTDTQYF
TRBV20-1	CSARLAGYAGELFF
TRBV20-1	CSARRTGLDEQFF
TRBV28	CASSDGQGLTYEQYF
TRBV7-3	CASSLLASASSYEQYF
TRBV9	CASTPGDPFDEQYF
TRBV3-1	CASSQESKGLGVNTEAFF
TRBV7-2	CASSLSGTYNEQFF
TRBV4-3	CASSQVGSDRTRYEQYF
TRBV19	CASSWGNTGELFF
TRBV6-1	CASRWGGQWETQYF
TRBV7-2	CASSLAGTMVFF
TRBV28	CASRTSGSTGELFF
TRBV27	CASSLPPVGGAISSYNEQFF
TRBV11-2	CASSSPRANYGYTF
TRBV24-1	CATSVGGAGANVLTF
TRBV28	CASSSQGEPTLEQYF
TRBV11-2	CASSPLGSGTDTQYF
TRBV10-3	CAIARDTEAFF
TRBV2	CASTTGWVNEQFF
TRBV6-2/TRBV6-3	CASSPNPSAGELFF
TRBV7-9	CASSSPKQGPRRETQYF
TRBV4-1	CASSQEWASEHNEQFF
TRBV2	CASMGTSGSYEQYF